Listed below are T cell receptor beta chains from one sample, sequenced in a study of OX40 agonist ivuxolimab in advanced cancers. Produced via immunoSEQ multiplex PCR; TCRdb's table is partial and in-frame only. This repertoire shows 90,000 to 95,000 clones, about 87% found once; its top ten account for about 4.7%. Sample: CD4+ or CD8+ T cells sorted from blood, taken in a trial of the OX40 agonist ivuxolimab. The receptors stem from an adult with an advanced solid tumor such as melanoma, head and neck, liver or kidney cancer. The CDR3 runs from the conserved cysteine through the conserved F or W. The order of the fields is J gene, D gene, V gene, clone size, CDR3 protein, CDR3 DNA. D genes are given only for firm matches. Clone size, where shown, is once, few, many, or a class for clones that have expanded.

>TRBJ1-2|TRBD1|TRBV11-3|.
CASSPDRVEGYTF
TGTGCCAGCAGCCCAGACAGGGTGGAAGGCTACACCTTC
>TRBJ2-7|.|TRBV6-5|.
CASSDLPAYEQYF
TGTGCCAGCAGTGACTTGCCCGCCTACGAGCAGTACTTC
>TRBJ2-3|.|TRBV6-1|.
CASSEVGSYTDTQYF
TGTGCCAGCAGTGAAGTCGGCAGCTACACAGATACGCAGTATTTT
>TRBJ1-3|.|TRBV18|.
CASSQSASSSGNTIYF
TGTGCCAGCTCACAGTCAGCCTCTAGCTCTGGAAACACCATATATTTT
>TRBJ2-1|TRBD2|TRBV7-6|.
CASSLVGIGTSGSNEQFF
TGTGCCAGCAGCTTAGTAGGGATTGGGACTAGCGGGAGCAATGAGCAGTTCTTC
>TRBJ2-3|TRBD2|TRBV10-3|.
CAINKGLAGGVDTQYF
TGTGCCATCAACAAAGGACTAGCGGGAGGGGTGGATACGCAGTATTTT
>TRBJ1-2|.|TRBV2|once
CASSDRDNYGYTF
TGTGCCAGCAGTGACCGGGACAACTATGGCTACACCTTC
>TRBJ1-5|.|TRBV6-1|.
CASSESQPQHF
TGTGCCAGCAGTGAAAGTCAGCCCCAGCATTTT
>TRBJ2-4|.|TRBV28|.
CASSPRDMKNIQYF
TGTGCCAGCAGTCCCCGGGACATGAAAAACATTCAGTACTTC
>TRBJ1-1|.|TRBV29-1|.
CSVEPGAGGAFF
TGCAGCGTTGAACCAGGGGCCGGAGGGGCTTTCTTT
>TRBJ2-5|.|TRBV9|once
CASSVAWGGQETQYF
TGTGCCAGCAGCGTAGCGTGGGGGGGGCAGGAGACCCAGTACTTC
>TRBJ1-1|.|TRBV10-3|.
CAISESGLGGSAFF
TGTGCCATCAGTGAGTCGGGTTTGGGGGGTTCGGCTTTCTTT
>TRBJ2-1|.|TRBV7-2|.
CASSFLGGNEQFF
TGTGCCAGCAGCTTCCTCGGGGGCAATGAGCAGTTCTTC
>TRBJ1-2|.|TRBV7-9|.
CASSLGEGWRYGYTF
TGTGCCAGCAGCTTAGGGGAAGGCTGGCGCTATGGCTACACCTTC
>TRBJ1-2|.|TRBV7-9|.
CASSYISNYGYTF
TGTGCCAGCAGCTATATTTCCAACTATGGCTACACCTTC
>TRBJ2-3|.|TRBV2|.
CASSGHRATDTQYF
TGTGCCAGCAGTGGTCACAGGGCCACAGATACGCAGTATTTT
>TRBJ2-1|TRBD1|TRBV6-6|.
CASSSPRGRHNEQFF
TGTGCCAGCAGTTCTCCCAGGGGGCGGCACAATGAGCAGTTCTTC
>TRBJ2-2|TRBD2|TRBV18|.
CASSPWTSGRRNTGELFF
TGTGCCAGCTCACCCTGGACTAGCGGGAGGAGGAACACCGGGGAGCTGTTTTTT
>TRBJ1-1|.|TRBV6-5|.
CASSYSPGPQGTEAFF
TGTGCCAGCAGTTACTCACCGGGACCGCAAGGCACTGAAGCTTTCTTT
>TRBJ2-2|.|TRBV5-1|.
CASSYGGELFF
TGCGCCAGCTCGTATGGCGGGGAGCTGTTTTTT
>TRBJ1-4|.|TRBV28|.
CASSTAKEVSTNEKLFF
TGTGCCAGCAGTACGGCAAAGGAGGTATCAACTAATGAAAAACTGTTTTTT
>TRBJ2-3|.|TRBV14|.
CASSQEEHTTQYF
TGTGCCAGCAGCCAAGAAGAGCATACTACGCAGTATTTT